Below are 31 T cell receptor beta chains sequenced from a single sample in a study of vaccination and CD4 T cells after COVID-19. Sequencing of cultured CD4+ T cell DNA used the Oncomine TCR Beta short-read assay. TCRdb passed the PCR reads through MiXCR, listing each CDR3 protein once. This sample yields fewer than 20,000 distinct CDR3 sequences, of which about 45% are seen a single time; about a sixth belongs to the top ten. Antigen specificity for these receptors is unknown. Described time point: late sampling 161 to 241 days after vaccination in a few convalescent patients. Treatment defined: approximately 9-day PBMC culture with coronavirus spike peptide pools or control peptides (ViraFEST assay). The sample consisted of CD4+ T cells from blood, cultured in vitro, taken about 7 months after SARS-CoV-2 vaccination. These receptors came from a human donor who had recovered from COVID-19.

The chain employs TRBV11-3 and TRBJ1-1, with unresolved D. CDR1 and CDR2 from the germline V gene are SGHNT and YENEEA. The CDR3 has 13 residues. Trimming shortened V by 7 bases and J by 1 base, and 10 bases separated the two germline ends. The CDR3 sequence: CASTTGENTEAFF. The CDR3 region has the DNA TGTGCCAGCACTACCGGGGAGAACACTGAAGCTTTCTTT.

The chain couples TRBV10-3 to TRBJ1-2, with 7 bases that match TRBD1. The CDR3 loop spans 13 amino acids. V lost 8 bases, J lost 5 bases, and 8 bases stayed unmatched. In germline, CDR1 is ENHRY, CDR2 SYGVKD. CDR3 bases: TGTGCCATCCGACAGGGTGGCCCTTATGGCTACACCTTC. It codes for CAIRQGGPYGYTF.

Comment on this clonotype: Possible read error: a much larger clone is one base away. The rearrangement links TRBV30 to TRBJ1-2, with D hard to call. From germline, CDR1 is GTSNPN and CDR2 SVGIG (reference sequence). The CDR3 is made up of 14 amino acids. The CDR3 DNA reads TGTGTCTGGAGCGGTTCGGGCCTCGGGTATGGCTACACCTTC. Its translation: CVWSGSGLGYGYTF.

The chain is built from TRBV7-2 and TRBJ1-1; D unclear. The germline V and J ends were trimmed by 1 base and 0 bases, with 6 bases remaining between them. CDR1 is SGHTA, CDR2 FQGNSA, per germline. The CDR3 spans 14 residues. CDR3 nucleotides: TGTGCCAGCAGCTTAGACCGAATGAACACTGAAGCTTTCTTT. It is translated as CASSLDRMNTEAFF.

The chain employs TRBV4-1 and TRBJ1-2, with D maybe TRBD1 (5 bases). Germline CDR1 reads MGHRA; CDR2 reads YSYEKL. The germline V and J ends were trimmed by 2 bases and 1 base, with 17 bases remaining between them. CDR3 size: 17 residues. CDR3 protein: CASSQLPRRGDNYGYTF. The DNA of the CDR3 is TGCGCCAGCAGCCAACTCCCAAGACGAGGGGATAACTATGGCTACACCTTC.

This chain links TRBV7-3 with TRBJ2-1, with D perhaps TRBD1 (5 bases). This CDR3 contains 13 residues. CDR1 SGHTA and CDR2 FQGTGA come from the germline V gene. V lost 2 bases and J 5 bases, leaving 7 bases between the germline ends. The CDR3 protein is CASSLGADNEQFF. The CDR3 coding sequence is TGTGCCAGCAGCTTAGGGGCCGACAATGAGCAGTTCTTC.

Only a few counts were recorded for this clonotype. This chain connects TRBV27 to TRBJ2-7; D is unresolved. V lost 3 bases and J lost 5, with 5 bases in between. CDR1 MNHEY and CDR2 SMNVEV come from the germline V gene (reference sequence). The CDR3 runs to 11 residues. The CDR3 reads CASSFSHEQYF. The CDR3 DNA follows: TGTGCCAGCAGTTTTTCCCACGAGCAGTACTTC.

The V gene is TRBV6-1, the J gene TRBJ2-5; a weak D match, TRBD2 (5 bases). V was shortened by 4 bases and J by 1 base, with 10 bases between the two germline ends. Germline V gene sequence: CDR1 MNHNS, CDR2 SASEGT. The CDR3 consists of 14 residues. The CDR3 DNA is TGTGCCAGCAGTGTCATCGGGGTCCAAGAGACCCAGTACTTC. Protein: CASSVIGVQETQYF.

In its sample, this clonotype was seen a few times. The chain has TRBV7-8 and TRBJ2-3, with D possibly being TRBD2 (6 bases). The CDR3 is 14 amino acids. V lost 3 bases to trimming and J lost 1 base, with 8 bases between them. The germline V gene has CDR1 SGHVS and CDR2 FQNEAQ. The CDR3 reads CASSFGGGTDTQYF. The CDR3 DNA reads as TGTGCCAGCAGCTTCGGGGGAGGCACAGATACGCAGTATTTT.

The chain employs TRBV20-1 and TRBJ2-3; D gene ambiguous. V was clipped by 3 bases and J by 6 bases, with 16 bases between them. CDR3 length: 14 residues. Germline CDR1 reads DFQATT; CDR2 reads SNEGSKA (reference sequence). The CDR3 DNA sequence: TGCAGTGCTAGCTGGACCCCAGTTAAGGATACGCAGTATTTT. It is translated as CSASWTPVKDTQYF.

Here the CDR3 DNA reads TGTGCCAGTACCTTGGACAAACCGATGGAGACCCAGTACTTC. Protein sequence: CASTLDKPMETQYF. V usage is TRBV7-9 and J usage is TRBJ2-5, with a weak D call TRBD1 (5 bases). The CDR3 runs 14 residues. CDR1 and CDR2 (germline): SEHNR, FQNEAQ (reference sequence). Trimming stripped 9 bases from V and 5 bases from J, with 19 bases between. Drawing the rest from reference TRBV7-9 and TRBJ2-5, the complete variable domain is DTGVSQNPRHKITKRGQNVTFRCDPISEHNRLYWYRQTLGQGPEFLTYFQNEAQLEKSRLLSDRFSAERPKGSFSTLEIQRTEQGDSAMYLCASTLDKPMETQYFGPGTRLLVL.

This clonotype was seen only a few times. The chain carries TRBV28 and TRBJ1-6; TRBD1 is a possible D gene (6 bases). Germline values: CDR1 MDHEN, CDR2 SYDVKM. The CDR3 is made up of 14 amino acids. The V gene lost 4 bases and the J gene lost 4 bases, with 8 bases spanning the gap. The CDR3 DNA reads as TGTGCCAGCAGTTCCGGACAGTATAATTCACCCCTCCACTTT. It codes for CASSSGQYNSPLHF.

The chain is built from TRBV6-2 or TRBV6-3 and TRBJ2-5, with D possibly TRBD2 on 6 matching bases. Germline CDR1 MNHEY, CDR2 SVGEGT. The CDR3 spans 12 residues. V lost 7 bases to trimming and J lost 6 bases, with 12 bases between them. CDR3: CASTEAGKTQYF. The CDR3 DNA is TGTGCCAGCACGGAGGCGGGAAAGACCCAGTACTTC.

V and J are TRBV7-3 and TRBJ1-1, with D possibly being TRBD1 (5 bases). Germline V gives CDR1 SGHTA, CDR2 FQGTGA. The CDR3 is 12 amino acids. V lost 6 bases and J 5 bases, leaving 10 bases between the germline ends. CDR3 DNA: TGTGCCAGCAGGGGGCAGGGAACTGAAGCTTTCTTT. Translating it yields CASRGQGTEAFF.

This clonotype was found a few times. The chain links TRBV20-1 to TRBJ1-2; no definite D call. The CDR3 is made up of 13 amino acids. Between the trimmed V and J ends, which lost 4 bases and 1 base, there was a span of 10 bases. Germline CDR1 is DFQATT and CDR2 is SNEGSKA (reference sequence). The CDR3 DNA sequence: TGCAGTGCTAACCTCCAGATTAACTATGGCTACACCTTC. It translates to CSANLQINYGYTF.

The chain employs TRBV18 and TRBJ2-5; TRBD1 might be the D (6 bases). V lost 1 base and J 5 bases, leaving 17 bases between the germline ends. The germline V gene has CDR1 KGHSH and CDR2 LQKENI. CDR3 length: 16 residues. CDR3 sequence: CASSPQQGNYGETQYF. CDR3 in DNA: TGTGCCAGCTCACCACAACAGGGCAATTACGGGGAGACCCAGTACTTC. Based on the CDR3 plus reference TRBV18 and TRBJ2-5, the full variable domain is NAGVMQNPRHLVRRRGQEARLRCSPMKGHSHVYWYRQLPEEGLKFMVYLQKENIIDESGMPKERFSAEFPKEGPSILRIQQVVRGDSAAYFCASSPQQGNYGETQYFGPGTRLLVL.

This clonotype has only a few counts. This chain's CDR3 is CASSLGQGSEAFF. The CDR3 DNA is TGTGCCAGCAGTCTAGGACAGGGGTCTGAAGCTTTCTTT. V is TRBV27 and J is TRBJ1-1, with 9 bases lining up with TRBD1. V shed 5 bases and J 6 bases; nucleotides not matched to a gene: 4. The CDR3 has 13 amino acids. Per germline, CDR1 MNHEY and CDR2 SMNVEV (reference sequence).

The V call is TRBV20-1, the J call TRBJ1-4, with D perhaps matching TRBD1 (6 bases). CDR3 length: 15 amino acids. Trimming cost V 2 bases and J 0 bases, with 10 bases left between them. Germline V gene lookup returns CDR1 DFQATT and CDR2 SNEGSKA (reference sequence). The CDR3 DNA reads TGCAGTGCTAGACGCGGGGGGCCAACTAATGAAAAACTGTTTTTT. Its protein is CSARRGGPTNEKLFF.

J is TRBJ2-5 and V is TRBV18; D ambiguous. V was clipped by 6 bases and J by 0 bases, with 5 bases between them. CDR3 size: 12 residues. Germline V lookup: CDR1 KGHSH, CDR2 LQKENI. The CDR3 bases are TGTGCCAGCTCCCGGGACCAAGAGACCCAGTACTTC. Its translation is CASSRDQETQYF.

The genes are TRBV7-2 and TRBJ2-3; no definite D call. CDR3 size: 15 residues. V gave up 5 bases and J gave up 0 bases, with 12 bases separating them. The V gene's germline CDR1 is SGHTA and CDR2 FQGNSA. The chain's CDR3 is CASSRKVDSTDTQYF. In nucleotides, the CDR3 is TGTGCCAGCAGCCGAAAGGTGGACAGCACAGATACGCAGTATTTT. Drawing the rest from reference TRBV7-2 and TRBJ2-3, the complete variable domain is GAGVSQSPSNKVTEKGKDVELRCDPISGHTALYWYRQSLGQGLEFLIYFQGNSAPDKSGLPSDRFSAERTGGSVSTLTIQRTQQEDSAVYLCASSRKVDSTDTQYFGPGTRLTVL.

This clonotype showed up just a few times. The chain carries TRBV6-1 and TRBJ1-5; no reliable D call. Trimming removed 7 bases at V and 6 bases at J, with 13 bases between. The CDR3 has 13 residues. Germline assignment: CDR1 MNHNS and CDR2 SASEGT. Written as DNA, the CDR3 is TGTGCCAGCACCCCGGTTGGGAGTCAGCCCCAGCATTTT. Its translation is CASTPVGSQPQHF.

This clonotype has more than one count but fewer than ten. The chain combines TRBV7-2 with TRBJ1-2; TRBD1 might be the D (5 bases). Germline assignment: CDR1 SGHTA and CDR2 FQGNSA. V lost 2 bases and J lost 5, with 15 bases in between. The CDR3 has 15 amino acids. Written as DNA, the CDR3 is TGTGCCAGCAGCTTATTGTTGCAGGGCGGATATGGCTACACCTTC. Its translation is CASSLLLQGGYGYTF.

The rearrangement joins TRBV7-2 to TRBJ1-1; D remains unclear. The CDR3 totals 15 residues. Deletions cut 5 bases from V and 1 base from J, with 14 bases between. CDR1 is SGHTA and CDR2 is FQGNSA in the germline V gene. CDR3 DNA: TGTGCCAGCAGCCGGAGGGATATGGGGAACACTGAAGCTTTCTTT. Amino acid sequence: CASSRRDMGNTEAFF.

This clonotype has a handful of counts. V and J are TRBV7-2 and TRBJ1-2; D gene ambiguous. This CDR3 has 16 amino acids. Per the germline V gene, CDR1 is SGHTA and CDR2 is FQGNSA. Trimming stripped 5 bases from V and 6 bases from J, with 22 bases between. CDR3 sequence: CASSRAVGEFGNGYTF. The CDR3 DNA reads as TGTGCCAGCAGCCGAGCCGTCGGGGAATTTGGAAATGGCTACACCTTC.

The rearrangement joins TRBV20-1 to TRBJ1-6, with D possibly matching TRBD1 (5 bases). The V gene lost 2 bases and the J gene lost 7 bases, with 6 bases spanning the gap. The CDR3 covers 12 residues. Looked up from germline, CDR1 is DFQATT and CDR2 is SNEGSKA (reference sequence). CDR3 DNA: TGCAGTGCTAGACGGGGCAATTCACCCCTCCACTTT. It specifies CSARRGNSPLHF.

V gene TRBV20-1 combines with J gene TRBJ2-3; the D is unclear. The CDR3 is 13 amino acids. Trimming pared 3 bases from V and 2 bases from J, leaving 9 bases between. The V gene's germline CDR1 is DFQATT and CDR2 SNEGSKA (reference sequence). The CDR3 is CSARSGNTDTQYF. DNA for the CDR3: TGCAGTGCTAGGAGTGGTAACACAGATACGCAGTATTTT.

The V gene is TRBV5-4, the J gene TRBJ1-1; TRBD1 matches 9 bases. The germline V gene has CDR1 SGHNT and CDR2 YYREEE (reference sequence). CDR3 length equals 16 residues. Germline trimming cut 4 bases from V and 0 bases from J; bases unmatched to any gene: 7. The CDR3 protein is CASSAGTGRMNTEAFF. The DNA for the CDR3 is TGTGCCAGCAGCGCCGGGACAGGGAGGATGAACACTGAAGCTTTCTTT. The full variable domain, its missing parts supplied by reference TRBV5-4 and TRBJ1-1, is ETGVTQSPTHLIKTRGQQVTLRCSSQSGHNTVSWYQQALGQGPQFIFQYYREEENGRGNFPPRFSGLQFPNYSSELNVNALELDDSALYLCASSAGTGRMNTEAFFGQGTRLTVV.

The V and J genes are TRBV2 and TRBJ1-2, with 11 bases identical to TRBD1. The germline CDR1 and CDR2 sequences are SNHLY and FYNNEI. The CDR3 loop spans 13 amino acids. Trimming at V came to 6 bases and at J to 3 bases, leaving 0 bases not matched to a gene. The CDR3 loop is CASRGQGDYGYTF. CDR3 DNA sequence: TGTGCCAGCAGGGGACAGGGGGACTATGGCTACACCTTC.

This clonotype was recorded a few times. The chain employs TRBV20-1 and TRBJ2-7, with TRBD1 matching 7 bases. This CDR3 is built from 14 residues. Trimming at V came to 1 base and at J to 2 bases, leaving 5 bases not matched to a gene. Per germline, CDR1 DFQATT and CDR2 SNEGSKA (reference sequence). The DNA of the CDR3 is TGCAGTGCTAGAGCCACGGGACAGCCCTACGAGCAGTACTTC. It encodes CSARATGQPYEQYF.

This chain joins TRBV20-1 and TRBJ2-5; 7 bases map to TRBD2. Germline-derived CDR1 and CDR2 are DFQATT and SNEGSKA (reference sequence). The CDR3 sequence is 17 residues long. V dropped 2 bases and J dropped 5; count of bases not matched to a gene: 17. CDR3 nucleotides: TGCAGTGCTAGAATACTAGCGCTATCAGTCATAACGGAGACCCAGTACTTC. The encoded protein is CSARILALSVITETQYF.

The chain has TRBV4-2 and TRBJ1-6; 7 bases fit TRBD1. The CDR3 runs to 17 residues. Germline CDR1 is LGHNA and CDR2 is YNFKEQ. Unmatched junction bases numbered 13, after V lost 1 base and J lost 10 bases. The chain's CDR3 is CASSQVPLAGGSSPLHF. In nucleotides, the CDR3 is TGTGCCAGCAGCCAAGTCCCTCTGGCAGGGGGTTCGTCACCCCTCCACTTT.